These T cell receptor beta chains were read from a single sample in a study of blood T cell repertoires in COVID-19. Assay used: immunoSEQ multiplex PCR; TCRdb lists only in-frame clones, some missing. The sample lists 200,000 to 300,000 clones; about nine tenths were seen once. Sequenced input: peripheral blood. These receptors all stem from a middle-aged man who had recovered from COVID-19. The CDR3 runs from the conserved cysteine through the conserved F or W. Fields, in order: CDR3 length, clone size, V gene, D gene, J gene, CDR3 DNA, CDR3 protein. D genes are given only for firm matches. Clone size is stated in some rows and not others, as once, few, many or a class when expanded.

18	-	TRBV14	TRBD2	TRBJ2-2	TGTGCCAGCAGCCAAGCTTTCTTCAGCGGGGGGGCCACCGGGGAGCTGTTTTTT	CASSQAFFSGGATGELFF
11	-	TRBV6-2/TRBV6-3	-	TRBJ2-7	TGTGCCAGCAGTCCGTCCTACGAGCAGTACTTC	CASSPSYEQYF
15	-	TRBV15	-	TRBJ1-6	TGTGCCACCAGCAGATCGAGTGGAGGAGAGTCACCCCTCCACTTT	CATSRSSGGESPLHF
14	-	TRBV6-5	-	TRBJ1-1	TGTGCCAGCACTACAACGGGGGGGAACACTGAAGCTTTCTTT	CASTTTGGNTEAFF
16	-	TRBV6-2/TRBV6-3	-	TRBJ2-5	TGTGCCAGCAGTTACCCGTTGGGCGAATACCAAGAGACCCAGTACTTC	CASSYPLGEYQETQYF
15	-	TRBV7-9	-	TRBJ2-2	TGTGCCAGCAGGAAACGGGAGCCGGTCACCGGGGAGCTGTTTTTT	CASRKREPVTGELFF
15	-	TRBV9	-	TRBJ2-3	TGTGCCAGCAGCCCAAGGGGGAGTCTGACAGATACGCAGTATTTT	CASSPRGSLTDTQYF
15	-	TRBV7-2	-	TRBJ2-1	TGTGCCAGCAGCTCCTCCCCGGGGGGCCGCCTTGGGCAGTTCTTC	CASSSSPGGRLGQFF
14	-	TRBV11-3	-	TRBJ2-3	TGTGCCAGCAGCTTGGCTGTAGGGGCAGATACGCAGTATTTT	CASSLAVGADTQYF
14	-	TRBV5-8	-	TRBJ1-5	TGTGCCAGCAGCTTGGGCAGGGGTCGTCAGCCCCAGCATTTT	CASSLGRGRQPQHF
12	few	TRBV6-5	-	TRBJ1-1	TGTGCCTCCTTCAGGGAAGCCACTGAAGCTTTCTTT	CASFREATEAFF
12	-	TRBV5-6	-	TRBJ1-4	TGTGCCTCTCAGGGATGGGATGAAAAACTGTTTTTT	CASQGWDEKLFF
14	-	TRBV3-1/TRBV3-2	-	TRBJ1-1	TGTGCCCCTTCCCCCCCGGGACTGGACACTGAAGCTTTCTTT	CAPSPPGLDTEAFF
16	-	TRBV4-3	TRBD1	TRBJ1-3	TGCGCCAGCAGCCAAGCCGGACAGGGCTTTGGAAACACCATATATTTT	CASSQAGQGFGNTIYF
11	-	TRBV6-5	TRBD2	TRBJ2-1	TGTGCCAGCAAGGAGGGAGGGGAGCAGTTCTTC	CASKEGGEQFF
12	-	TRBV11-3	TRBD2	TRBJ2-1	TGTGCCAGCAGCCTACCGGGACTAGAGCAGTTCTTC	CASSLPGLEQFF
15	-	TRBV7-2	TRBD1	TRBJ2-7	TGTGCCAGCAGCTTAGCGGGGACAGGGGTCTACGAGCAGTACTTC	CASSLAGTGVYEQYF
15	-	TRBV13	-	TRBJ1-2	TGTGCCAGCAGCTCCACCGGGAGGCCTAGCGGAGGCTACACCTTC	CASSSTGRPSGGYTF
14	-	TRBV19	-	TRBJ1-3	TGTGCCAGTAGCCAGGGGAGTACTGGAAACACCATATATTTT	CASSQGSTGNTIYF
15	-	TRBV11-2	-	TRBJ1-4	TGTGCCAGCAGCTTAAGGGGGTTAACTAATGAAAAACTGTTTTTT	CASSLRGLTNEKLFF
16	-	TRBV19	TRBD2	TRBJ2-2	TGTGCCAGTAACCAGGGACTAGCCTTTTTCCCCGGGGAGCTGTTTTTT	CASNQGLAFFPGELFF
19	-	TRBV9	TRBD2	TRBJ2-1	TGTGCCAGCAGTCTGACCGGGACTAGCGGGGCCAGCTCCTACAATGAGCAGTTCTTC	CASSLTGTSGASSYNEQFF
17	-	TRBV7-6	TRBD2	TRBJ2-3	TGTGCCAGCAGCAGCAAGCAGGGACTAGCGGGAAGAGATACGCAGTATTTT	CASSSKQGLAGRDTQYF
14	-	TRBV7-2	TRBD2	TRBJ2-7	TGTGCCAGCAGCTTTACGAGCGGGAAGAACGAGCAGTACTTC	CASSFTSGKNEQYF
14	-	TRBV5-4	TRBD1	TRBJ1-2	TGTGCCAGCAGCTTGACAGGGGTAAACTATGGCTACACCTTC	CASSLTGVNYGYTF
13	-	TRBV12-3/TRBV12-4	TRBD1	TRBJ1-1	TGTGCCAGCAGTCCCAGGGGGCACACTGAAGCTTTCTTT	CASSPRGHTEAFF
12	-	TRBV7-9	-	TRBJ2-7	TGTGCCAGCACCGCAAGCAGGGATAGGGCGTACTTC	CASTASRDRAYF
13	once	TRBV19	-	TRBJ1-1	TGTGCCAGTAGTATAACGCAGGGAAGGGAAGCTTTCTTT	CASSITQGREAFF
13	-	TRBV7-6	-	TRBJ1-4	TGTGCCAGCAGCTTTGGCTTATATGAAAAACTGTTTTTT	CASSFGLYEKLFF
12	-	TRBV7-9	-	TRBJ2-2	TGTGCCAGCAGCTTAGGCGCTAGCGTGCTGTTTTTT	CASSLGASVLFF
15	-	TRBV6-2/TRBV6-3	TRBD1	TRBJ1-4	TGTGCCAGCAGTTCCCCGGGACAGGCGAATGAAAAACTGTTTTTT	CASSSPGQANEKLFF
13	-	TRBV7-9	-	TRBJ2-3	TGTGCCAGCATAGTAACGCGGGACCATACGCAGTATTTT	CASIVTRDHTQYF
17	-	TRBV5-1	TRBD2	TRBJ2-2	TGCGCCAGCAGCTTGGGGACTAGCGGGTGGAACACCGGGGAGCTGTTTTTT	CASSLGTSGWNTGELFF
16	-	TRBV7-7	TRBD2	TRBJ2-2	TGTGCCATTACGGAGCGGGGGAGCTTAAGGACCGGGGAGCTGTTTTTT	CAITERGSLRTGELFF
17	once	TRBV6-2/TRBV6-3	TRBD2	TRBJ2-7	TGTGCCAGCAGTACCTCTGGGACTAGCGGGAGTCCGTACGAGCAGTACTTC	CASSTSGTSGSPYEQYF
16	-	TRBV3-1/TRBV3-2	TRBD2	TRBJ2-3	TGTGCCAGCAGCCAGGGTTACGGGAGGATCACAGATACGCAGTATTTT	CASSQGYGRITDTQYF
17	-	TRBV7-9	TRBD2	TRBJ2-1	TGTGCCAGCAGCCCGCTTTCGCTAGCGGGAGTAGCTAATGAGCAGTTCTTC	CASSPLSLAGVANEQFF
18	-	TRBV3-1/TRBV3-2	-	TRBJ2-6	TGTGCCAGCAGCCAGCTGACAGGCCTCTCGTCTGGGGCCAACGTCCTGACTTTC	CASSQLTGLSSGANVLTF
9	many	TRBV9	-	TRBJ1-2	TGTGCCAGCAGCCCCAGCTACACCTTC	CASSPSYTF
13	once	TRBV10-3	TRBD2	TRBJ2-7	TGTGCCACCCAGACTAGCGGGGTCTACGAGCAGTACTTC	CATQTSGVYEQYF
14	-	TRBV9	-	TRBJ1-1	TGTGCCAGCAGCGTAGGACCAGGGGAAACTGAAGCTTTCTTT	CASSVGPGETEAFF
15	-	TRBV5-6	TRBD2	TRBJ2-1	TGTGCCAGCAGCTTCCGGACTAGCGGGAGAAATGAGCAGTTCTTC	CASSFRTSGRNEQFF